The rows below give T cell receptor beta chains drawn from one sample of a study of T cells after yellow fever vaccination. TCRdb called the 5' RACE reads again in MiXCR, with one record for every CDR3 protein. The sample lists approximately 70,000 distinct CDR3 sequences, over 6% occurring once. The material sequenced was CD8+ T cells sorted from PBMCs, taken 35 to 50 days after the first yellow fever vaccination. These TCRs come from a man aged 18 to 30 who received the YFV17D yellow fever vaccine. CDR3s include the opening cysteine and the closing phenylalanine or tryptophan. Fields, in order: CDR3 length, D gene, clone size, J gene, V gene, CDR3 DNA, CDR3 protein. The D gene is left open where the match is weak. Clone size is shown for a subset of rows, as once, few, many or a class of expanded clone.

14,NA,NA,TRBJ2-2,TRBV7-9,TGTGCCAGCACGTCTTTGGCTGGCACCGGGGAGCTGTTTTTT,CASTSLAGTGELFF
15,NA,NA,TRBJ1-4,TRBV27,TGTGCCAGCAGTCCCCGCCCAGGGAAGGGTGAAAAACTGTTTTTT,CASSPRPGKGEKLFF
12,NA,few,TRBJ2-5,TRBV4-1,TGCGCCAGCAGCCAGGGGAAAGGGACCCAGTACTTC,CASSQGKGTQYF
14,NA,few,TRBJ1-5,TRBV4-1,TGCGCCAGCAGCCAAGATAGGGAAAATCAGCCCCAGCATTTT,CASSQDRENQPQHF
13,NA,NA,TRBJ2-2,TRBV19,TGTGCCAGTAGTATGTCTGGGACCGGGGAGCTGTTTTTT,CASSMSGTGELFF
16,NA,many,TRBJ2-3,TRBV11-3,TGTGCCAGCAGCTTACGCAGCGATCATCCTGCAGATACGCAGTATTTT,CASSLRSDHPADTQYF
14,NA,many,TRBJ2-7,TRBV20-1,TGCAGTGCTAGGGATACAGGGATATCCTACGAGCAGTACTTC,CSARDTGISYEQYF
14,TRBD1,few,TRBJ1-1,TRBV27,TGTGCCAGCAGTATACAGGGGACGAACACTGAAGCTTTCTTT,CASSIQGTNTEAFF
13,NA,NA,TRBJ2-1,TRBV30,TGTGCCTGGAGCCCCGGGCTAGCTCCTGAGCAGTTCTTC,CAWSPGLAPEQFF
14,NA,many,TRBJ2-1,TRBV2,TGTGCCAGCAGTGTATGGGGGCGAAACAATGAGCAGTTCTTC,CASSVWGRNNEQFF
17,NA,few,TRBJ1-5,TRBV6-5,TGTGCCAGCAGTTACTCGAGGGTAGGGGGTAGTCGGCAGCCCCAGCATTTT,CASSYSRVGGSRQPQHF
12,NA,many,TRBJ2-7,TRBV12-3/TRBV12-4,TGTGCCAGCAGAGATGGGTTCTACGAGCAGTACTTC,CASRDGFYEQYF
13,NA,NA,TRBJ2-1,TRBV9,TGTGCCAGCAGCGTAGGAGCGGGTTATGAGCAGTTCTTC,CASSVGAGYEQFF
13,TRBD1,NA,TRBJ1-2,TRBV27,TGTGCCAGCAGCCAGGGACAGGCTTATGGCTACACCTTC,CASSQGQAYGYTF
13,NA,many,TRBJ2-7,TRBV5-1,TGCGCCAGCAGCTCTACGGGAGACTACGAGCAGTACTTC,CASSSTGDYEQYF
14,NA,many,TRBJ2-5,TRBV9,TGTGCCAGCAAAAACTTCTCGGCCCAAGAGACCCAGTACTTC,CASKNFSAQETQYF
16,NA,many,TRBJ2-1,TRBV7-2,TGTGCCAGCAGCCCCCCGGTGGGGAGAGACTACAATGAGCAGTTCTTC,CASSPPVGRDYNEQFF
14,NA,few,TRBJ1-3,TRBV29-1,TGCAGCGTTGCAACCGCACACTCTGGAAACACCATATATTTT,CSVATAHSGNTIYF
17,NA,NA,TRBJ1-1,TRBV4-3,TGCGCCAGCAGCCAAGGGATATATCTTAATGCAGGGTACGAAGCTTTCTTT,CASSQGIYLNAGYEAFF
14,NA,few,TRBJ1-1,TRBV5-1,TGCGCCAGCAGCTTTGCTAGGTCGGGCACTGAAGCTTTCTTT,CASSFARSGTEAFF
14,NA,many,TRBJ2-7,TRBV21-1,TGTGCCAGCAGCAAGGGGGGGGCTCGGAACGAGCAGTACTTC,CASSKGGARNEQYF
14,NA,few,TRBJ1-1,TRBV20-1,TGCAGTGCTATATCCCTAGGGTTGGACACTGAAGCTTTCTTT,CSAISLGLDTEAFF
13,NA,many,TRBJ1-1,TRBV15,TGTGCCACCAGCAGGGTTGGGAACACTGAAGCTTTCTTT,CATSRVGNTEAFF
15,NA,few,TRBJ2-7,TRBV5-4,TGTGCCAGCAGCCGTCGGACAGTTCAGTCCTACGAGCAGTACTTC,CASSRRTVQSYEQYF
12,NA,few,TRBJ1-1,TRBV12-3/TRBV12-4,TGTGCCAGCAGGCGAGGGGGCACTGAAGCTTTCTTT,CASRRGGTEAFF
13,NA,NA,TRBJ1-2,TRBV10-3,TGTGCCATCAGGGAGGAGGCCTTCTATGGCTACACCTTC,CAIREEAFYGYTF
16,NA,NA,TRBJ2-7,TRBV10-2,TGCGCCAGCAGTGAGTCGATGGCCCCCACCCCCTACGAGCAGTACTTC,CASSESMAPTPYEQYF
13,NA,few,TRBJ2-7,TRBV6-2/TRBV6-3,TGTGCCAGCACCCCAGGAGGGACCTACGAGCAGTACTTC,CASTPGGTYEQYF
15,NA,many,TRBJ2-5,TRBV4-2,TGTGCCAGCAGCCAAGATTCGTCTGTGGGGGAGACCCAGTACTTC,CASSQDSSVGETQYF
15,NA,NA,TRBJ2-3,TRBV12-3/TRBV12-4,TGTGCCAGCAGTTACCTTGGGACTAGCACAGATACGCAGTATTTT,CASSYLGTSTDTQYF
14,NA,many,TRBJ1-5,TRBV28,TGTGCCAGCAGTTTGGAGGGGAATAATCAGCCCCAGCATTTT,CASSLEGNNQPQHF
13,TRBD1,many,TRBJ2-1,TRBV4-1,TGCGCCAGCAGGCAAGCAGGGGGCTCTGAGCAGTTCTTC,CASRQAGGSEQFF
11,NA,NA,TRBJ2-1,TRBV5-6,TGTGACAGCAGCTTAGGTGCTGAGCAGTTCTTC,CDSSLGAEQFF
19,NA,NA,TRBJ2-2,TRBV12-3/TRBV12-4,TGTGCCTTCTGTTCCACATCCGGACCAACCCTAACTAAAGTCGGGGAGCTGTTTTTT,CAFCSTSGPTLTKVGELFF
12,NA,many,TRBJ2-3,TRBV20-1,TGCAGTGCTAGCTCCCCGGCAGATACGCAGTATTTT,CSASSPADTQYF
14,NA,large,TRBJ1-5,TRBV6-2/TRBV6-3,TGTGCCAGCAGATCACTACAGGGCAATCAGCCCCAGCATTTT,CASRSLQGNQPQHF
14,TRBD2,many,TRBJ2-1,TRBV5-1,TGCGCCAGCAGCTGGACTAGCACCTACAATGAGCAGTTCTTC,CASSWTSTYNEQFF
14,NA,NA,TRBJ1-1,TRBV5-4,TGTGCCAGCAGCCGAGCGTCGGATTATACTGAAGCTTTCTTT,CASSRASDYTEAFF
15,NA,NA,TRBJ2-7,TRBV4-3,TGCGCCAGCAGCTCCCGGGCCTGGGAAAGTGGGGAGCAGTACTTC,CASSSRAWESGEQYF
14,NA,many,TRBJ2-7,TRBV4-3,TGCGCCAGCAGCCCGGTCCCGTCGTTCTACGAGCAGTACTTC,CASSPVPSFYEQYF